Included here is one TCR beta chain sequence, with context. Repertoires were generated with immunoSEQ multiplex PCR, while TCRdb's copy carries only in-frame clones and drops some. The sample contains 150,000 to 180,000 clones, approximately 80% of which appear only once. This sample was included in a study of blood T cell repertoires in COVID-19. With 2 bases removed from V and 4 bases from J, the gap between germline ends came to 15 bases. The germline V gene encodes CDR1 MNHEY and CDR2 SVGAGI. This CDR3 has 16 amino acids. Sequencing used peripheral blood. The origin of this receptor is a woman aged 55-69 years with acute or convalescent COVID-19. The rearrangement uses TRBV6-5 and TRBJ1-5; the D gene is possibly TRBD1 (6 bases). CDR3 amino acids: CASSYLPAGENQPQHF. The CDR3 DNA reads TGTGCCAGCAGTTACCTTCCGGCAGGGGAAAATCAGCCCCAGCATTTT.